This T cell receptor beta chain is from a study of cytomegalovirus exposure and HLA in healthy donors. As for the study in general: The early release's HLA-typed donors yielded approximately 85 million unique TCRs.

It was with 60 Vbeta and 13 Jbeta primers that the PCR ran. Using immunoSEQ multiplex PCR, the repertoire was profiled, and TCRdb retains in-frame clones only, with some absent. The table lists about 140,000 clones, approximately 88% of them singletons, with 0.45% to 0.6% in the top ten. V lost 4 bases, J lost 7 bases, and 16 bases lay in between. The CDR3 sequence is 14 residues long. The V gene's germline CDR1 is LGHNA and CDR2 YSLEER. The V gene is TRBV4-3, the J gene TRBJ1-2; D remains ambiguous. This clonotype was sampled from a woman aged 40 to 50 in good health and CMV-seronegative. Sequenced material: PBMCs. This CDR3 reads CASSPREFRSGYTF. As DNA, the CDR3 is TGCGCCAGCAGCCCCCGGGAATTCCGGAGTGGCTACACCTTC.